This T cell receptor beta chain comes out of a study of early T cells in non-severe SARS-CoV-2 infection. The germline V gene has CDR1 SQVTM and CDR2 ANQGSEA. The CDR3 spans 14 residues. Trimming left V 2 bases short and J 6 bases short, with 16 bases between. Via MiXCR, TCRdb re-called the 5' RACE reads, giving one row per CDR3 protein. The sample consists of tens of thousands of distinct CDR3 sequences, 12% of them appearing once. The sequence was collected from an adult who was a healthcare worker with PCR-confirmed SARS-CoV-2 infection or an uninfected control (not recorded which). Sample: whole blood. The rearrangement uses TRBV29-1 and TRBJ1-2, with TRBD1 as a possible D gene (6 bases). This CDR3 is CSVEYPGTRNGYTF. The CDR3 DNA reads TGCAGCGTTGAATACCCCGGGACAAGAAATGGCTACACCTTC.